This T cell receptor (beta chain) appears in the sequencing data of a study of T-cell reconstitution after alpha-beta-depleted transplantation in children. It was with unique molecular identifiers that the TCRbeta library was prepared. TCRdb re-derived calls from the PCR reads in MiXCR, one entry per CDR3 protein. The sample carries about a million distinct CDR3 sequences, about 30% recorded once. The CDR3 is 16 amino acids. Germline loops: CDR1 SGHTA, CDR2 FQGNSA. With V trimmed by 3 bases and J by 2 bases, 8 bases remained unmatched. Material: PBMCs, mostly from graft donor cells, obtained 360 days after TCRalphabeta/CD19-depleted stem cell transplant. This clonotype was sampled from a boy under two years old who had a stem cell transplant for SCID, so the T cells may come from the graft donor. The rearrangement links TRBV7-2 to TRBJ2-3, with TRBD1 matching over 7 bases. The CDR3 here is CASSLGQRGLTDTQYF. Here the CDR3 DNA reads TGTGCCAGCAGCTTGGGACAGAGAGGCCTCACAGATACGCAGTATTTT.